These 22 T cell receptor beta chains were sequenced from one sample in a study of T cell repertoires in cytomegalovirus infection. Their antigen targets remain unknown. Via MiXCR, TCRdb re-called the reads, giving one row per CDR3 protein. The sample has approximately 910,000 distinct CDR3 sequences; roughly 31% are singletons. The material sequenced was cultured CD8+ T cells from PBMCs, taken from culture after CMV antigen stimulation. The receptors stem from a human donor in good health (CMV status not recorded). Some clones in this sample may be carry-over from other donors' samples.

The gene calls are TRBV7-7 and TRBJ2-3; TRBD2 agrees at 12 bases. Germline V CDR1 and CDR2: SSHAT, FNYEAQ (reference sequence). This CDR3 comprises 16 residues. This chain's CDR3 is CASGGLAGFFTDTQYF. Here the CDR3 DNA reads TGTGCTAGCGGGGGACTAGCGGGCTTCTTTACAGATACGCAGTATTTT. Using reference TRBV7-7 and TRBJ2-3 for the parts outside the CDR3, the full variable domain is GAGVSQSPRYKVTKRGQDVTLRCDPISSHATLYWYQQALGQGPEFLTYFNYEAQPDKSGLPSDRFSAERPEGSISTLTIQRTEQRDSAMYRCASGGLAGFFTDTQYFGPGTRLTVL.

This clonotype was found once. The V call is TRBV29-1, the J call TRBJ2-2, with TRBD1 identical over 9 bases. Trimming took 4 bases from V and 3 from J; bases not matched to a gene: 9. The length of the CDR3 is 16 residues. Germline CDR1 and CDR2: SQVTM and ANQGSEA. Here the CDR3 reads CSVGTGDNEDTGELFF. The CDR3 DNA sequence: TGCAGCGTTGGGACAGGGGACAACGAGGACACCGGGGAGCTGTTTTTT.

CDR3 bases: TGTGCCAGCAGCAATTACCCAGCGGGGGGCAATACCGGGGAGCTGTTTTTT. Its translation: CASSNYPAGGNTGELFF. The V gene is TRBV27, the J gene TRBJ2-2; TRBD2 aligns across 9 bases. The CDR3 consists of 17 residues. V dropped 6 bases and J dropped 5; count of bases not matched to a gene: 13. Germline V lookup: CDR1 MNHEY, CDR2 SMNVEV (reference sequence).

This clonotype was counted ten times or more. The CDR3 DNA is TGTGCCAGCAGTAAATCTTATGGCTACACCTTC. Amino acids: CASSKSYGYTF. The chain links TRBV6-1 to TRBJ1-2, with D uncertain. CDR1 and CDR2 (germline): MNHNS, SASEGT. This CDR3 has 11 residues. Trimming shortened V by 5 bases and J by 5 bases, and 6 bases separated the two germline ends.

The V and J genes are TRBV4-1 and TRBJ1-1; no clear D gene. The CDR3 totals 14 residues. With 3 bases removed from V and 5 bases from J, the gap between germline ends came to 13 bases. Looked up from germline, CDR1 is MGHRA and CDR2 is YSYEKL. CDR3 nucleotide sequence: TGCGCCAGCAGCCACGGACCGTGGGAAACTGAAGCTTTCTTT. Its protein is CASSHGPWETEAFF.

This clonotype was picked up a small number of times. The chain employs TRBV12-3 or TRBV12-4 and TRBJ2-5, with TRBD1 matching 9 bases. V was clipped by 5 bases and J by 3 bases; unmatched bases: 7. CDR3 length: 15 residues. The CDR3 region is CASSPRDRVEETQYF. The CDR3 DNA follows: TGTGCCAGCAGTCCTCGGGACAGGGTGGAAGAGACCCAGTACTTC.

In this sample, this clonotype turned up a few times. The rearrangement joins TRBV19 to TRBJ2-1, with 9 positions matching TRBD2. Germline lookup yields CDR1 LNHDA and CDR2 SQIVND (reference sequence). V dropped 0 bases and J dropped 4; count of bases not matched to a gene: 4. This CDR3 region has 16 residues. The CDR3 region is CASSIDGGGDYNEQFF. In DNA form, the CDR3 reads TGTGCCAGTAGTATAGACGGCGGGGGGGATTACAATGAGCAGTTCTTC.

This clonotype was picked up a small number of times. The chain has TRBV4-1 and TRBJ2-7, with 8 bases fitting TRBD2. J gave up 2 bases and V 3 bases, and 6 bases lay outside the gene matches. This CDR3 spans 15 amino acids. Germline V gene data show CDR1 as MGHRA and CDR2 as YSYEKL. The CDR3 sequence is CASSQGLEKPYEQYF. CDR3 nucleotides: TGCGCCAGCAGCCAGGGACTAGAAAAACCCTACGAGCAGTACTTC.

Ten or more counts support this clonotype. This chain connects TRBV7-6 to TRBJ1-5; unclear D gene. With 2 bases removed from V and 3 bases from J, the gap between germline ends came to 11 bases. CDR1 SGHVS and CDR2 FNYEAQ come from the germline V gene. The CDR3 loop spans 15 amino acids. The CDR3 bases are TGTGCCAGCAGCTTATCGAGGGAACCCAATCAGCCCCAGCATTTT. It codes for CASSLSREPNQPQHF.

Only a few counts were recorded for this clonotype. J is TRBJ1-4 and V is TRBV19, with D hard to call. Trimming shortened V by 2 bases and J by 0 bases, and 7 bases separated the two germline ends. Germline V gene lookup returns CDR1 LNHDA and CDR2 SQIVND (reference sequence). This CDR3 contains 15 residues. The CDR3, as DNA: TGTGCCAGTAGTATATTAGGCGCAACTAATGAAAAACTGTTTTTT. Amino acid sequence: CASSILGATNEKLFF.

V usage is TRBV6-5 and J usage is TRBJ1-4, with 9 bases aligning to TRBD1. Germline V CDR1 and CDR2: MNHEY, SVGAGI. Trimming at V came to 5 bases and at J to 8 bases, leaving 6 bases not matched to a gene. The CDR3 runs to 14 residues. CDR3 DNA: TGTGCCAGCAGTACCCGGGACAGGGAAGAAAAACTGTTTTTT. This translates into CASSTRDREEKLFF.

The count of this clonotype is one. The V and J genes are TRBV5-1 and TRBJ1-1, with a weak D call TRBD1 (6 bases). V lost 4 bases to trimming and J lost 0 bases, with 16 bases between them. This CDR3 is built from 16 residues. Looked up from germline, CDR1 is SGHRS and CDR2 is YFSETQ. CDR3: CASSADSGSMNTEAFF. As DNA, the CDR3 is TGCGCCAGCAGCGCGGACAGTGGAAGCATGAACACTGAAGCTTTCTTT.

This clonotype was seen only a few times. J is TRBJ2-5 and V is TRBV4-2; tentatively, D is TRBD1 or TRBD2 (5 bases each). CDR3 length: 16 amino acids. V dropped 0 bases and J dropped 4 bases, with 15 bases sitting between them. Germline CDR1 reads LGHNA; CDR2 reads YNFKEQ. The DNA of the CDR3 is TGTGCCAGCAGCCAAGAGGGTGAGACGGGGCGAGAGACCCAGTACTTC. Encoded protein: CASSQEGETGRETQYF.

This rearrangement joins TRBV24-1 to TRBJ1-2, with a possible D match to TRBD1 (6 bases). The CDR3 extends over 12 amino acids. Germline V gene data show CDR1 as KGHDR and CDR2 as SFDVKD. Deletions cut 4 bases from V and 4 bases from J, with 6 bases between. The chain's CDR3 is CATSEQGYGYTF. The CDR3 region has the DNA TGTGCCACCAGTGAACAGGGCTATGGCTACACCTTC.

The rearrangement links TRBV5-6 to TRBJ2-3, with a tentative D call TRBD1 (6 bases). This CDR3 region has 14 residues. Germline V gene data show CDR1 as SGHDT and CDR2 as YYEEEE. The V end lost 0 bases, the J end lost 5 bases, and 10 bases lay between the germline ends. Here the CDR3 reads CASSLDREGDTQYF. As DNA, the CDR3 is TGTGCCAGCAGCTTGGACAGGGAAGGAGATACGCAGTATTTT.

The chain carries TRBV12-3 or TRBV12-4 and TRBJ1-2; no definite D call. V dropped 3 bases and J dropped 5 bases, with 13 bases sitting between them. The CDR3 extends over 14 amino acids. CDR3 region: CASSFGPAQYGYTF. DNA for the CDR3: TGTGCCAGCAGTTTTGGGCCAGCGCAGTATGGCTACACCTTC.

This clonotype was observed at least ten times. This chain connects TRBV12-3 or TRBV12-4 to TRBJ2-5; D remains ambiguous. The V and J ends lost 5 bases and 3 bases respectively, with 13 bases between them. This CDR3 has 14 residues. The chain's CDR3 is CASSPRTLKETQYF. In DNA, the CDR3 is TGTGCCAGCAGTCCTCGGACGCTCAAAGAGACCCAGTACTTC.

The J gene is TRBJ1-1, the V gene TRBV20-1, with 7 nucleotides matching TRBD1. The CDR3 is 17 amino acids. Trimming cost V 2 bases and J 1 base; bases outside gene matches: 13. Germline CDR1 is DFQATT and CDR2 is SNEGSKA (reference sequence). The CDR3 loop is CSARPFVRDSQNTEAFF. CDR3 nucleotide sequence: TGCAGTGCTAGACCCTTTGTACGGGACAGCCAGAACACTGAAGCTTTCTTT.

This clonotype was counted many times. The CDR3 loop reads CASSLVQGHSGANVLTF. In DNA form, the CDR3 reads TGTGCCAGCAGCTTAGTGCAGGGCCACTCTGGGGCCAACGTCCTGACTTTC. The chain carries TRBV7-2 and TRBJ2-6, with D perhaps TRBD1 (5 bases). Trimming shortened V by 1 base and J by 0 bases, and 10 bases separated the two germline ends. The CDR3 spans 17 residues. The V gene's germline CDR1 is SGHTA and CDR2 FQGNSA. Drawing the rest from reference TRBV7-2 and TRBJ2-6, the complete variable domain is GAGVSQSPSNKVTEKGKDVELRCDPISGHTALYWYRQSLGQGLEFLIYFQGNSAPDKSGLPSDRFSAERTGGSVSTLTIQRTQQEDSAVYLCASSLVQGHSGANVLTFGAGSRLTVL.

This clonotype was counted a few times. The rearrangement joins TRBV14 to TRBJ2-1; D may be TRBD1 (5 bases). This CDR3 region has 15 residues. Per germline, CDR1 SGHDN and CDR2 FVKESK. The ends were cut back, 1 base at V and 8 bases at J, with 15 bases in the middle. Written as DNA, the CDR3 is TGTGCCAGCAGCCAAGCCAGGGCGATCTGGGATGAGCAGTTCTTC. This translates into CASSQARAIWDEQFF. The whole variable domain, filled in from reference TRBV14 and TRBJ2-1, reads EAGVTQFPSHSVIEKGQTVTLRCDPISGHDNLYWYRRVMGKEIKFLLHFVKESKQDESGMPNNRFLAERTGGTYSTLKVQPAELEDSGVYFCASSQARAIWDEQFFGPGTRLTVL.

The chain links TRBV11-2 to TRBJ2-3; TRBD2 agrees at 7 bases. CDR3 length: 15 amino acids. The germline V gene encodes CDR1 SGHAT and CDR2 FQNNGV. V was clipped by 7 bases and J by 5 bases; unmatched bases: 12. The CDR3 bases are TGTGCCAGCACCCTTCCGGGGGGTGCAGGAGATACGCAGTATTTT. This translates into CASTLPGGAGDTQYF.

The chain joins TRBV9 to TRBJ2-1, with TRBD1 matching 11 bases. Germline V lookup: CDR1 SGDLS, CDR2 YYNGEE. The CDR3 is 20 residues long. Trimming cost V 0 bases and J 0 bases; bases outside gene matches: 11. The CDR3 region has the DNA TGTGCCAGCAGCGTAGATCGGACAGGGGGCCCCCAAAGCTCCTACAATGAGCAGTTCTTC. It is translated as CASSVDRTGGPQSSYNEQFF. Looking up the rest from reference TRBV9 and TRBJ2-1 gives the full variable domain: DSGVTQTPKHLITATGQRVTLRCSPRSGDLSVYWYQQSLDQGLQFLIQYYNGEERAKGNILERFSAQQFPDLHSELNLSSLELGDSALYFCASSVDRTGGPQSSYNEQFFGPGTRLTVL.